Below are 32 T cell receptor beta chains sequenced from a single sample in a study of OX40 agonist ivuxolimab in advanced cancers. Libraries were prepared by immunoSEQ multiplex PCR; TCRdb keeps only in-frame clonotypes and omits some of them. The data show roughly 89,000 clones, with around 84% seen just once and 5.5% to 7.5% held by the top ten. Sequencing used CD4+ or CD8+ T cells sorted from blood, obtained in a trial of the OX40 agonist ivuxolimab. The receptor source for this set is an adult with an advanced solid tumor such as melanoma, head and neck, liver or kidney cancer.

The V call is TRBV27, the J call TRBJ2-2; TRBD2 matches 10 bases. The CDR3 spans 18 residues. From germline, CDR1 is MNHEY and CDR2 SMNVEV (reference sequence). V trimming: 2 bases; J trimming: 7 bases; junction bases outside the gene matches: 13. CDR3: CASSLVPSGRLPNGELFF. Written as DNA, the CDR3 is TGTGCCAGCAGTTTAGTCCCTAGCGGGAGACTCCCTAACGGGGAGCTGTTTTTT.

This chain links TRBV4-2 with TRBJ1-1, with D hard to call. CDR1 and CDR2 (germline): LGHNA, YNFKEQ. Trimming removed 1 base at V and 1 base at J, with 7 bases between. The CDR3 spans 14 residues. This CDR3 is CASSQVGQNTEAFF. The CDR3 DNA reads TGTGCCAGCAGCCAAGTAGGGCAGAACACTGAAGCTTTCTTT.

The CDR3 loop is CASSDSAHGYTF. The CDR3 DNA is TGTGCCAGCAGCGACAGTGCGCATGGCTACACCTTC. The chain uses TRBV6-5 and TRBJ1-2, with TRBD1 as a possible D gene (5 bases). The CDR3 length is 12 residues. V was pared by 6 bases and J by 6 bases, with 11 bases between. The V gene's germline CDR1 is MNHEY and CDR2 SVGAGI.

V and J are TRBV7-2 and TRBJ2-7; TRBD2 matches at 13 bases. J was trimmed by 2 bases and V by 5 bases; bases with no gene match: 9. CDR1 is SGHTA and CDR2 is FQGNSA in the germline V gene. The CDR3 runs to 17 residues. CDR3 nucleotides: TGTGCCAGCAGCCCTAAACCGGGACTAGCGGGAACCTACGAGCAGTACTTC. Translated: CASSPKPGLAGTYEQYF.

The chain combines TRBV15 with TRBJ1-3; 7 bases are shared with TRBD1. CDR3 size: 14 residues. The V gene end was trimmed by 6 bases and the J gene end by 4 bases; junction bases not matched to a gene: 6. Looked up from germline, CDR1 is LNHNV and CDR2 is YYDKDF (reference sequence). CDR3 coding DNA: TGTGCCACCAGTACTACAGGGGCAGGAAACACCATATATTTT. It translates to CATSTTGAGNTIYF.

The rearrangement joins TRBV9 to TRBJ2-1, with 7 bases identical to TRBD1. The V gene end was trimmed by 1 base and the J gene end by 7 bases; junction bases not matched to a gene: 14. Per the germline V gene, CDR1 is SGDLS and CDR2 is YYNGEE. The CDR3 covers 17 residues. The CDR3 loop reads CASSVFGRQGRRNEQFF. DNA of the CDR3: TGTGCCAGCAGCGTATTTGGGAGACAGGGCCGGAGGAATGAGCAGTTCTTC.

This clone appeared a single time. The chain recombines TRBV5-1 with TRBJ1-6; D is uncertain. The V gene lost 0 bases and the J gene lost 7 bases, with 14 bases spanning the gap. The CDR3 spans 16 residues. Germline CDR1 SGHRS, CDR2 YFSETQ. DNA for the CDR3: TGCGCCAGCAGCTTGGCCTCAGGTCGTCCGAATTCACCCCTCCACTTT. It is translated as CASSLASGRPNSPLHF.

The J gene is TRBJ2-1, the V gene TRBV7-2, with 7 bases lining up with TRBD2. With V trimmed by 4 bases and J by 6 bases, 3 bases remained unmatched. The CDR3 is 13 residues long. Germline CDR1 reads SGHTA; CDR2 reads FQGNSA. The CDR3 bases are TGTGCCAGCAGCTCCGGGACTATCAATGAGCAGTTCTTC. It codes for CASSSGTINEQFF.

The chain joins TRBV18 to TRBJ2-1; 12 bases fit TRBD2. The CDR3 extends over 16 amino acids. Germline V gene data show CDR1 as KGHSH and CDR2 as LQKENI. V was pared by 0 bases and J by 12 bases, with 9 bases of the junction left unmatched. In DNA, the CDR3 is TGTGCCAGCTCACCACCGACTAGCGGGGGTCTAATGAGGCAGTTCTTC. Its protein product is CASSPPTSGGLMRQFF. Full variable domain (rest looked up from reference TRBV18 and TRBJ2-1): NAGVMQNPRHLVRRRGQEARLRCSPMKGHSHVYWYRQLPEEGLKFMVYLQKENIIDESGMPKERFSAEFPKEGPSILRIQQVVRGDSAAYFCASSPPTSGGLMRQFFGPGTRLTVL.

This clone is a singleton in its sample. The genes are TRBV6-5 and TRBJ2-3; 7 bases map to TRBD2. Trimming removed 4 bases from V and 2 bases from J; junction bases left unmatched: 3. The CDR3 consists of 14 residues. The germline gives CDR1 MNHEY, CDR2 SVGAGI. The CDR3 reads CASSSLAATDTQYF. The CDR3 DNA reads TGTGCCAGCAGTTCCCTAGCGGCCACAGATACGCAGTATTTT.

The chain recombines TRBV7-9 with TRBJ1-4; possible D gene TRBD1, 5 bases. Trimming removed 2 bases from V and 7 bases from J, with 11 bases in between. This CDR3 is built from 14 residues. The germline V gene encodes CDR1 SEHNR and CDR2 FQNEAQ (reference sequence). CDR3: CASSLRGWSEKLFF. The CDR3 nucleotides are TGTGCCAGCAGCTTAAGGGGTTGGAGTGAAAAACTGTTTTTT.

The chain joins TRBV5-5 to TRBJ2-7; D tentatively fits TRBD1 or TRBD2 (5 bases each). The CDR3 contains 17 residues. V was trimmed by 3 bases and J by 1 base, leaving 20 bases between them. From germline, CDR1 is SGHKS and CDR2 YYEKEE (reference sequence). CDR3 coding DNA: TGTGCCAGCAGCTCCCAATGGCCAGGGAGTTGGTCCTACGAGCAGTACTTC. This gives the protein CASSSQWPGSWSYEQYF.

The rearrangement uses TRBV11-2 and TRBJ1-2, with D maybe TRBD1 (6 bases). Germline-derived CDR1 and CDR2 are SGHAT and FQNNGV. The CDR3 extends over 18 amino acids. Deletions cut 0 bases from V and 4 bases from J, with 21 bases between. CDR3 in amino acids: CASSLDLGTSVRGYGYTF. CDR3 DNA sequence: TGTGCCAGCAGCTTAGATCTCGGGACATCAGTTAGGGGCTATGGCTACACCTTC.

This clone was seen only once. CDR3 loop: CASSRTATNEKLFF. Written as DNA, the CDR3 is TGTGCCAGTAGCCGGACAGCAACTAATGAAAAACTGTTTTTT. The chain couples TRBV19 to TRBJ1-4; D possibly corresponds to TRBD1 (6 bases). CDR3 length: 14 residues. Between the trimmed V and J ends, which lost 6 bases and 0 bases, there was a span of 8 bases. Germline-derived CDR1 and CDR2 are LNHDA and SQIVND (reference sequence).

The chain combines TRBV11-3 with TRBJ2-2; the D call may be TRBD1 or TRBD2 (7 bases each). V lost 4 bases and J 5 bases, leaving 11 bases between the germline ends. CDR1 is SGHNT and CDR2 is YENEEA in the germline V gene. This CDR3 has 14 amino acids. The CDR3 DNA reads TGTGCCAGCAGCTCTCAGGGGGGGACCGGGGAGCTGTTTTTT. Translated: CASSSQGGTGELFF.

This chain links TRBV2 with TRBJ2-3; 9 nucleotides agree with TRBD2. Germline V lookup: CDR1 SNHLY, CDR2 FYNNEI. V was pared by 4 bases and J by 6 bases, with 14 bases of the junction left unmatched. The CDR3 length is 17 residues. CDR3 in DNA: TGTGCCAGCAGTGGTCTCGGCGGGACTAGCAAATCGGATACGCAGTATTTT. As protein: CASSGLGGTSKSDTQYF.

The chain is built from TRBV9 and TRBJ1-5, with a possible D match to TRBD1 (5 bases). Germline CDR1 and CDR2: SGDLS and YYNGEE. The CDR3 is 13 amino acids. V lost 0 bases and J lost 5, with 6 bases in between. CDR3 in amino acids: CASSVGGHQPQHF. The CDR3 region has the DNA TGTGCCAGCAGCGTAGGGGGACATCAGCCCCAGCATTTT.

The chain recombines TRBV2 with TRBJ1-5; no definite D call. The CDR3 is 13 amino acids. Trimming left V 7 bases short and J 10 bases short, with 17 bases between. The V gene's germline CDR1 is SNHLY and CDR2 FYNNEI. CDR3 amino acids: CASTDRGVSPQHF. The CDR3 DNA follows: TGTGCCAGCACCGACCGCGGGGTCAGCCCCCAGCATTTT.

The chain links TRBV30 to TRBJ2-5, with 10 nucleotides matching TRBD1. Trimming took 5 bases from V and 1 from J; bases not matched to a gene: 7. The germline V gene has CDR1 GTSNPN and CDR2 SVGIG (reference sequence). The CDR3 has 15 amino acids. CDR3 amino acids: CAWGGQGLAQETQYF. The CDR3 DNA reads TGTGCCTGGGGGGGACAGGGGCTCGCCCAAGAGACCCAGTACTTC.

This chain links TRBV18 with TRBJ1-3; 7 bases line up with TRBD1. Unmatched junction bases numbered 6, after V lost 2 bases and J lost 2 bases. The length of the CDR3 is 16 residues. Germline CDR1 reads KGHSH; CDR2 reads LQKENI. The CDR3: CASSPWDSDAGNTIYF. CDR3 bases: TGTGCCAGCTCACCATGGGACAGCGACGCTGGAAACACCATATATTTT.

The chain has TRBV5-1 and TRBJ1-3; the D gene is possibly TRBD1 (5 bases). V dropped 5 bases and J dropped 4 bases, with 13 bases sitting between them. CDR1 and CDR2 (germline): SGHRS, YFSETQ. The length of the CDR3 is 14 residues. The CDR3 DNA reads TGCGCCAGCAGTTCCGGGACTGCCGGAAACACCATATATTTT. This translates into CASSSGTAGNTIYF.

The rearrangement joins TRBV25-1 to TRBJ1-4; D is perhaps TRBD1 (5 bases). CDR1 and CDR2 from the germline V gene are MGHDK and SYGVNS. This CDR3 has 14 residues. The V end was cut by 1 base, the J end by 4 bases, with 7 bases between. CDR3 in amino acids: CASSEWGSNEKLFF. CDR3 bases: TGTGCCAGCAGTGAATGGGGCAGTAATGAAAAACTGTTTTTT. Complete variable domain (other parts from reference TRBV25-1 and TRBJ1-4): EADIYQTPRYLVIGTGKKITLECSQTMGHDKMYWYQQDPGMELHLIHYSYGVNSTEKGDLSSESTVSRIRTEHFPLTLESARPSHTSQYLCASSEWGSNEKLFFGSGTQLSVL.

This chain links TRBV5-1 with TRBJ2-1, with 9 bases matching TRBD2. With 4 bases clipped from V and 2 bases from J, the junction kept 16 bases outside the gene matches. Germline V CDR1 and CDR2: SGHRS, YFSETQ. The CDR3 has 19 residues. In nucleotides, the CDR3 is TGCGCCAGCAGCCTGGGTAGGGGCCCGGGACTAGCCCCCTACAATGAGCAGTTCTTC. Translation: CASSLGRGPGLAPYNEQFF.

The chain couples TRBV18 to TRBJ2-1, with D perhaps assigned TRBD1 or TRBD2 (5 bases each). This CDR3 has 13 residues. V was shortened by 6 bases and J by 7 bases, with 13 bases between the two germline ends. Germline V CDR1 and CDR2: KGHSH, LQKENI. The CDR3 loop reads CASSGTTGNEQFF. The CDR3 region has the DNA TGTGCCAGCTCCGGGACCACGGGGAATGAGCAGTTCTTC.

The CDR3 DNA reads TGTGCCAGCCTGACGTTCGGGGGGAACACTGAAGCTTTCTTT. Amino acid sequence: CASLTFGGNTEAFF. This chain links TRBV6-1 with TRBJ1-1; maybe TRBD1 (5 bases). The germline V and J ends were trimmed by 8 bases and 1 base, with 14 bases remaining between them. The CDR3 covers 14 residues. CDR1 is MNHNS, CDR2 SASEGT, per germline.

The chain joins TRBV11-1 to TRBJ1-1; D not resolved. The CDR3 has 15 amino acids. The V gene lost 1 base and the J gene lost 1 base, with 10 bases spanning the gap. Germline CDR1 reads SGHAT; CDR2 reads FQDESV (reference sequence). The CDR3 loop is CASSLGSGPNTEAFF. CDR3 sequence (DNA): TGTGCCAGCAGCTTAGGAAGCGGGCCGAACACTGAAGCTTTCTTT. Drawing the rest from reference TRBV11-1 and TRBJ1-1, the complete variable domain is EAEVAQSPRYKITEKSQAVAFWCDPISGHATLYWYRQILGQGPELLVQFQDESVVDDSQLPKDRFSAERLKGVDSTLKIQPAELGDSAMYLCASSLGSGPNTEAFFGQGTRLTVV.

The chain links TRBV7-3 to TRBJ1-2, with D perhaps matching TRBD1 (5 bases). CDR1 SGHTA and CDR2 FQGTGA come from the germline V gene. This CDR3 spans 15 amino acids. The V end was cut by 5 bases, the J end by 4 bases, with 17 bases between. The CDR3 region is CASSKYTDMAYGYTF. DNA for the CDR3: TGTGCCAGCAGCAAATATACGGACATGGCCTATGGCTACACCTTC.

The J gene is TRBJ2-1, the V gene TRBV27, with D perhaps TRBD1 or TRBD2 (5 bases each). Germline V gives CDR1 MNHEY, CDR2 SMNVEV (reference sequence). V was cut by 0 bases and J by 6 bases, with 12 bases left in between. CDR3 length equals 15 residues. The CDR3 loop is CASSLSGTPFNEQFF. The CDR3 bases are TGTGCCAGCAGTTTATCAGGGACCCCGTTCAATGAGCAGTTCTTC.

The CDR3 loop is CASRTGGIGNTIYF. CDR3 sequence (DNA): TGTGCCAGCAGGACAGGGGGTATTGGAAACACCATATATTTT. The chain uses TRBV11-3 and TRBJ1-3; TRBD1 agrees at 9 bases. V was clipped by 6 bases and J by 3 bases; unmatched bases: 3. The CDR3 has 14 residues. The germline V gene has CDR1 SGHNT and CDR2 YENEEA. The full variable domain, with the rest looked up from reference TRBV11-3 and TRBJ1-3, is EAGVVQSPRYKIIEKKQPVAFWCNPISGHNTLYWYLQNLGQGPELLIRYENEEAVDDSQLPKDRFSAERLKGVDSTLKIQPAELGDSAVYLCASRTGGIGNTIYFGEGSWLTVV.

The rearrangement links TRBV7-3 to TRBJ1-1; D unclear. Trimming removed 5 bases at V and 1 base at J, with 8 bases between. The CDR3 is made up of 13 amino acids. The germline V gene has CDR1 SGHTA and CDR2 FQGTGA. CDR3 sequence: CASSREGNTEAFF. The CDR3 coding sequence is TGTGCCAGCAGCAGAGAGGGGAACACTGAAGCTTTCTTT. Using reference TRBV7-3 and TRBJ1-1 for the parts outside the CDR3, the full variable domain is GAGVSQTPSNKVTEKGKYVELRCDPISGHTALYWYRQSLGQGPEFLIYFQGTGAADDSGLPNDRFFAVRPEGSVSTLKIQRTERGDSAVYLCASSREGNTEAFFGQGTRLTVV.

The genes are TRBV5-1 and TRBJ1-2, with 7 positions matching TRBD1. This CDR3 region has 15 residues. V lost 7 bases and J lost 1; bases outside the gene matches: 10. Germline V gene data show CDR1 as SGHRS and CDR2 as YFSETQ. The CDR3 loop is CASSLTRQGNYGYTF. The CDR3 DNA sequence: TGCGCCAGCTCTCTTACCAGACAGGGTAACTATGGCTACACCTTC.

The chain joins TRBV6-1 to TRBJ2-3; 9 bases line up with TRBD1. Germline lookup yields CDR1 MNHNS and CDR2 SASEGT. After removal of 5 bases from V and 4 bases from J, the junction contained 7 bases not matched to a gene. The CDR3 contains 15 residues. The CDR3 region is CASSLGTGGADTQYF. The DNA of the CDR3 is TGTGCCAGCAGTTTAGGAACAGGGGGCGCAGATACGCAGTATTTT.